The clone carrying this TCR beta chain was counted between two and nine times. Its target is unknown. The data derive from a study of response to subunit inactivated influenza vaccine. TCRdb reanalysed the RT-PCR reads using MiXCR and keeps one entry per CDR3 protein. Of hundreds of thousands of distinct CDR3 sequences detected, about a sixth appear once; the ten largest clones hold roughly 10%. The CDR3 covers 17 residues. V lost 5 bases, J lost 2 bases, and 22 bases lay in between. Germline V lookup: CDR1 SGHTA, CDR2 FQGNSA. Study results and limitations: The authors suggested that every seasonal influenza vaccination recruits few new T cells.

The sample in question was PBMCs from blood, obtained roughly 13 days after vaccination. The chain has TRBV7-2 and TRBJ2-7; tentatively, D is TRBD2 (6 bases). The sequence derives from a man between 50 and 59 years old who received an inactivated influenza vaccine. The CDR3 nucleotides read TGTGCCAGCAGCCCCAACCTAGGGGAGGAGATACCCTACGAGCAGTACTTC. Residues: CASSPNLGEEIPYEQYF. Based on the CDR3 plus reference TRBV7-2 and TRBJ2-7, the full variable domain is GAGVSQSPSNKVTEKGKDVELRCDPISGHTALYWYRQSLGQGLEFLIYFQGNSAPDKSGLPSDRFSAERTGGSVSTLTIQRTQQEDSAVYLCASSPNLGEEIPYEQYFGPGTRLTVT.